This T cell receptor (beta chain) was recorded in a study of cytomegalovirus exposure and HLA in healthy donors. PCR employed 60 Vbeta and 13 Jbeta primers. Clones were read by immunoSEQ multiplex PCR, and TCRdb kept only the in-frame ones, dropping some. The sample shows some 100,000 clones, over 70% of them seen only once. This clone came up once. The CDR3 covers 14 residues. After removal of 3 bases from V and 7 bases from J, the junction contained 5 bases not matched to a gene. Germline V gene lookup returns CDR1 LGHNA and CDR2 YNFKEQ. Among the donors, all were healthy bone marrow donors. The sequence was collected from a man in his fifties in good health and CMV-seronegative. This chain joins TRBV4-2 and TRBJ2-1; 8 bases agree with TRBD2. The material sequenced was PBMCs. The CDR3 nucleotides read TGTGCCAGCAGCCAGGCCAGCGGGGGTAATGAGCAGTTCTTC. This translates into CASSQASGGNEQFF.